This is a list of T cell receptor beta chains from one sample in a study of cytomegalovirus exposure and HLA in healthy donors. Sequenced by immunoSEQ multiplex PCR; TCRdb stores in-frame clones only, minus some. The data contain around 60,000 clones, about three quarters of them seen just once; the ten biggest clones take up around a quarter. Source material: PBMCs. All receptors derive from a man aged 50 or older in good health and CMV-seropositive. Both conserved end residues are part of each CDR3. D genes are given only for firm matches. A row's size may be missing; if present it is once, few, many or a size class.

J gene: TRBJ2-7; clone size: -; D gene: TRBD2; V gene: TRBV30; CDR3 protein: CAWSWGVAGAEQYF; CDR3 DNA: TGTGCCTGGAGCTGGGGGGTAGCGGGAGCCGAGCAGTACTTC
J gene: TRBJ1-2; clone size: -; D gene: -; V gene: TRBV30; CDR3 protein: CAWSWAVNGYTF; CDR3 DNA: TGTGCCTGGAGTTGGGCAGTGAATGGCTACACCTTC
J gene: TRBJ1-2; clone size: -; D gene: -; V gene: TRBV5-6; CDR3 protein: CASSSPRRGNYGYTF; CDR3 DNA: TGTGCCAGCAGCTCGCCGAGGCGGGGGAACTATGGCTACACCTTC
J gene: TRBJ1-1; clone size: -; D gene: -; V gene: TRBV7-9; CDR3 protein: CASSLGDVGGGSRTEAFF; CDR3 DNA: TGTGCCAGCAGCTTAGGGGACGTTGGGGGGGGAAGTCGGACTGAAGCTTTCTTT
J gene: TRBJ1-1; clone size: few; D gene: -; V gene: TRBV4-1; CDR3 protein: CASSQVQVLNTEAFF; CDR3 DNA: TGCGCCAGCAGCCAAGTACAGGTACTGAACACTGAAGCTTTCTTT
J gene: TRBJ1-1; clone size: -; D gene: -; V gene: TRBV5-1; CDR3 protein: CASSLVGGANTEAFF; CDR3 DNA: TGCGCCAGCAGCTTGGTTGGGGGCGCGAACACTGAAGCTTTCTTT
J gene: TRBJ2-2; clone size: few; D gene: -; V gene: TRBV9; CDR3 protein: CASSVDALPPGELFF; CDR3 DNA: TGTGCCAGCAGCGTAGATGCACTCCCCCCCGGGGAGCTGTTTTTT
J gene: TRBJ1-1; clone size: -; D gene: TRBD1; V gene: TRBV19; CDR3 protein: CASSETGGNTEAFF; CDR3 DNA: TGTGCCAGTAGTGAGACAGGGGGGAACACTGAAGCTTTCTTT
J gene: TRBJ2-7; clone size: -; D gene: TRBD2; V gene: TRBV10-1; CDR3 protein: CASSERAGGQYQYEQYF; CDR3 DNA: TGCGCCAGCAGTGAGCGAGCGGGGGGCCAGTACCAATACGAGCAGTACTTC
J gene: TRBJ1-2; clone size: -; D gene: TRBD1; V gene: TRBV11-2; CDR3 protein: CASSLGGTGYGYTF; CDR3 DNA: TGTGCCAGCAGCTTAGGTGGGACAGGGTATGGCTACACCTTC
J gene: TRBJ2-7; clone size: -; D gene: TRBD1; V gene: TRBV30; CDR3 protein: CAWSRQGLTYEQYF; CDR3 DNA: TGTGCCTGGAGTCGACAGGGGCTAACCTACGAGCAGTACTTC
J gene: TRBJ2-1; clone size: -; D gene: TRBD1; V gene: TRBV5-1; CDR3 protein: CASSTDRAYNEQFF; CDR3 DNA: TGCGCCAGCAGCACGGACAGGGCGTACAATGAGCAGTTCTTC
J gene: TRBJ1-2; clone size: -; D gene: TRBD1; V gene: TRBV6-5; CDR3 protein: CASRRQGANYGYTF; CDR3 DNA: TGTGCCAGCAGACGACAGGGGGCTAACTATGGCTACACCTTC
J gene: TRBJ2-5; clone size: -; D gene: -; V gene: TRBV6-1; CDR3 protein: CASSVPQFQETQYF; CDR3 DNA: TGTGCCAGCAGTGTTCCACAGTTCCAAGAGACCCAGTACTTC
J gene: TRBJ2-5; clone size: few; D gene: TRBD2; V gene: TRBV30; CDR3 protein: CAWSVGSHKAGWGQETQYF; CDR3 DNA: TGTGCCTGGAGTGTAGGGAGTCACAAAGCGGGGTGGGGCCAAGAGACCCAGTACTTC
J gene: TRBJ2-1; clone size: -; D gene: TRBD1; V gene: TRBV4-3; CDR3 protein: CASSLIGGRGGNEQFF; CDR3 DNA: TGCGCCAGCAGCCTCATAGGGGGCAGGGGTGGTAATGAGCAGTTCTTC
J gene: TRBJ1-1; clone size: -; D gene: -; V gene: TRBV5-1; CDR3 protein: CASSSGRSLMAFF; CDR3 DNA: TGCGCCAGCAGTAGCGGCAGGAGTCTAATGGCTTTCTTT
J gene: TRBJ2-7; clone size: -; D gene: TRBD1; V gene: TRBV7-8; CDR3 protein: CASSPTGAYEQYF; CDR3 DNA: TGTGCCAGCAGCCCGACAGGGGCGTACGAGCAGTACTTC